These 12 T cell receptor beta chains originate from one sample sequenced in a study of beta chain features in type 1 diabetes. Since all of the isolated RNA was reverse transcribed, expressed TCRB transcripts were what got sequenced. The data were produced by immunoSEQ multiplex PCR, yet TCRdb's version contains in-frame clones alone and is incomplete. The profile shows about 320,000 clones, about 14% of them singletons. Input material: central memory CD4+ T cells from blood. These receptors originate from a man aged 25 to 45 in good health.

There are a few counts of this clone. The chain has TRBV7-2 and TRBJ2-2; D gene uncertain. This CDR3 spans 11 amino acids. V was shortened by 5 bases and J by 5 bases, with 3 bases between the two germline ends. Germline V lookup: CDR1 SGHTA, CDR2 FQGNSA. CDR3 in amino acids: CASSETGELFF. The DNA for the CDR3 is TGTGCCAGCAGCGAAACCGGGGAGCTGTTTTTT. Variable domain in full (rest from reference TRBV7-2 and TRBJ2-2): GAGVSQSPSNKVTEKGKDVELRCDPISGHTALYWYRQSLGQGLEFLIYFQGNSAPDKSGLPSDRFSAERTGGSVSTLTIQRTQQEDSAVYLCASSETGELFFGEGSRLTVL.

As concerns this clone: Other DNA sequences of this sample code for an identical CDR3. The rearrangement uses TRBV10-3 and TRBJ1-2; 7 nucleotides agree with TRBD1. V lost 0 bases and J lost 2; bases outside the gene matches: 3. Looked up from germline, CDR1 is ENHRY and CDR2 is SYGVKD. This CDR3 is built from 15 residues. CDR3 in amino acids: CAISESPGGNYGYTF. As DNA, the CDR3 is TGTGCCATCAGTGAGTCGCCAGGGGGAAACTATGGCTACACCTTC.

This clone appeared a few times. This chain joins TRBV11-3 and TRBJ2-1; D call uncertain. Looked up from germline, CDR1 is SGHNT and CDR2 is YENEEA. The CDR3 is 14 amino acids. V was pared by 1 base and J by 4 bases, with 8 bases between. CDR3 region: CASSLGSRYNEQFF. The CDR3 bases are TGTGCCAGCAGCTTAGGATCGAGGTACAATGAGCAGTTCTTC.

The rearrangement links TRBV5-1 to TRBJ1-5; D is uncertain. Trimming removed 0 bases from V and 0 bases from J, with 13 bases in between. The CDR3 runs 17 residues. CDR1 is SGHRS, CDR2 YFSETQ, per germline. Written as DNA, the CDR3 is TGCGCCAGCAGCTTGGTTGACGCACCGTATAGCAATCAGCCCCAGCATTTT. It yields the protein CASSLVDAPYSNQPQHF. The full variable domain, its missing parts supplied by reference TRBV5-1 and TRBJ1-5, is KAGVTQTPRYLIKTRGQQVTLSCSPISGHRSVSWYQQTPGQGLQFLFEYFSETQRNKGNFPGRFSGRQFSNSRSEMNVSTLELGDSALYLCASSLVDAPYSNQPQHFGDGTRLSIL.

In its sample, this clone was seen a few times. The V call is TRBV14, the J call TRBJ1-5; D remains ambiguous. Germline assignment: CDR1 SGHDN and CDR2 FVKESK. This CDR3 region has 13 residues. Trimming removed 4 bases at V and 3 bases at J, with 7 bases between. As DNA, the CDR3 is TGTGCCAGCAGCCCACAGTACAATCAGCCCCAGCATTTT. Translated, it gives CASSPQYNQPQHF.

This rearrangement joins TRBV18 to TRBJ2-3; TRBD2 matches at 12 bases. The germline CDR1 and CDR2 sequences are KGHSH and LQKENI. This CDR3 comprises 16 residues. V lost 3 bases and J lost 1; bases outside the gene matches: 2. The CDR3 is CASSPTSGGRTDTQYF. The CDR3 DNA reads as TGTGCCAGCTCACCTACTAGCGGGGGGCGCACAGATACGCAGTATTTT.

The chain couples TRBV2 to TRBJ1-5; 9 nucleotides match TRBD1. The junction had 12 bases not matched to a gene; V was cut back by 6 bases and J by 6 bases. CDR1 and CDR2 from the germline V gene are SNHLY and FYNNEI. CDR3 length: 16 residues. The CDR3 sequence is CASSFGTGKTGQPQHF. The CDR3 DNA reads TGTGCCAGCAGCTTCGGGACAGGGAAAACGGGTCAGCCCCAGCATTTT.

The CDR3 here is CASSWIKQGSGAFF. The CDR3 coding sequence is TGTGCCAGCAGCTGGATCAAACAGGGTTCGGGAGCTTTCTTT. The chain recombines TRBV7-2 with TRBJ1-1, with D possibly matching TRBD1 (6 bases). The CDR3 sequence is 14 residues long. V gave up 4 bases and J gave up 10 bases, with 19 bases separating them. Germline V gives CDR1 SGHTA, CDR2 FQGNSA.

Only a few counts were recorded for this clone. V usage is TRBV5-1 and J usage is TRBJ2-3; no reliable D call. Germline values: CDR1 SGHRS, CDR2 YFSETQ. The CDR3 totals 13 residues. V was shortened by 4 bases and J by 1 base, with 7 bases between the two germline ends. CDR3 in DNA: TGCGCCAGCAGCCCGATCGGCACAGATACGCAGTATTTT. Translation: CASSPIGTDTQYF.

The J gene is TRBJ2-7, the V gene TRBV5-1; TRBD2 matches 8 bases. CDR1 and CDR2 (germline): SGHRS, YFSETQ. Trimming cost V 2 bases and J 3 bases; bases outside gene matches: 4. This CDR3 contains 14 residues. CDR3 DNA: TGCGCCAGCAGCTTCGGGCTAGCGGGCTACGAGCAGTACTTC. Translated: CASSFGLAGYEQYF.

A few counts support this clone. The CDR3 spells CASRPSGDYYEQYF. CDR3 coding DNA: TGTGCCAGCAGGCCCAGCGGGGACTACTACGAGCAGTACTTC. This chain links TRBV25-1 with TRBJ2-7; the match to TRBD2 covers 7 bases. V shed 6 bases, J shed 3 bases, and the junction held 8 bases outside the gene matches. Germline V lookup: CDR1 MGHDK, CDR2 SYGVNS. The CDR3 runs to 14 residues.

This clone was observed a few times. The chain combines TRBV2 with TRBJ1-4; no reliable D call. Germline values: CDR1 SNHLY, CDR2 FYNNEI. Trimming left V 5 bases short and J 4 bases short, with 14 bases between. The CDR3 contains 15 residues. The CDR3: CASSPVKEINEKLFF. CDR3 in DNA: TGTGCCAGCAGTCCCGTGAAGGAGATTAATGAAAAACTGTTTTTT.